Sequencing of this TCR beta chain was carried out in a study of blood T cell repertoires in COVID-19. Methods used by the authors: Using reference gene primer amplification, nucleated cell counts were estimated. The data were produced by immunoSEQ multiplex PCR, yet TCRdb's version contains in-frame clones alone and is incomplete. The V and J calls and clone size were taken over from that table, and D and trimming were inferred from the DNA. The repertoire includes 250,000 to 350,000 clones, approximately 88% of them detected once, and 5% to 7% sits in the top ten. V was trimmed by 0 bases and J by 2 bases, leaving 5 bases between them. The CDR3 extends over 13 amino acids. Germline V lookup: CDR1 SGHRS, CDR2 YFSETQ.

This chain links TRBV5-1 with TRBJ1-2; no definite D call. This clonotype was sampled from a man aged 18 to 35 who had recovered from COVID-19. Material for sequencing was peripheral blood. This CDR3 reads CASSLDRNYGYTF. CDR3 nucleotides: TGCGCCAGCAGCTTGGACAGAAACTATGGCTACACCTTC. The full variable domain, its missing parts supplied by reference TRBV5-1 and TRBJ1-2, is KAGVTQTPRYLIKTRGQQVTLSCSPISGHRSVSWYQQTPGQGLQFLFEYFSETQRNKGNFPGRFSGRQFSNSRSEMNVSTLELGDSALYLCASSLDRNYGYTFGSGTRLTVV.